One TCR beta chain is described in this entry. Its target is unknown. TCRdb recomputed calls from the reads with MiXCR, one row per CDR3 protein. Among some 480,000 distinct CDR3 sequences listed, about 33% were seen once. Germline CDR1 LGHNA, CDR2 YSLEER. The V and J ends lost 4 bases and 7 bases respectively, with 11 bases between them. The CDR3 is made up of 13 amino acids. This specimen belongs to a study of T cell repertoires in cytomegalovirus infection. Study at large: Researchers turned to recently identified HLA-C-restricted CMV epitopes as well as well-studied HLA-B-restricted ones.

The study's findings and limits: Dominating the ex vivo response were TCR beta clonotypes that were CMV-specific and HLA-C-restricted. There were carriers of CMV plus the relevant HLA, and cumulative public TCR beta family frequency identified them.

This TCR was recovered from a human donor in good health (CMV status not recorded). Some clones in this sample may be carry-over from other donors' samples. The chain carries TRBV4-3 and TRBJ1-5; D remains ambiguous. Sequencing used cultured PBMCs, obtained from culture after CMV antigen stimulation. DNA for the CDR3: TGCGCCAGCAGCCTAAACAGAGAACAGCCCCAGCATTTT. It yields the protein CASSLNREQPQHF.